This TCR beta chain was recovered during a study of identical twins. Study outcomes and limitations: Cord blood beta clonotypes present at high abundance carried fewer insertions; no such pattern appeared in memory repertoires.

V gave up 2 bases and J gave up 2 bases, with 6 bases separating them. The CDR3 sequence is 13 residues long. Germline V gene sequence: CDR1 MNHEY, CDR2 SVGAGI. This clonotype has only a few counts. The antigen is not known. A universal primer site was incorporated via template switching, and the cDNA contained unique molecular identifiers. TCRdb re-analysed the 5' RACE reads in MiXCR, keeping a single row per CDR3 protein. The profile shows 250,000 to 350,000 distinct CDR3 sequences, roughly 9% of them singletons. These sequences were also reported in another study, on yellow fever vaccine responses in identical twins. From that second work: As reported, the vaccine T cell response of twins seemed partly convergent and partly personalized.

Sequenced: CD8+ T cells sorted from blood. The origin of this receptor is a woman between 18 and 29 years old in good health. V gene TRBV6-5 combines with J gene TRBJ1-1; D is unclear. The DNA for the CDR3 is TGTGCCAGCAGTTACCAAGGAAACACTGAAGCTTTCTTT. Amino acid sequence: CASSYQGNTEAFF.